One sample yielded the 20 T cell receptor beta chains listed below, sequenced in a study of T cell repertoires in cytomegalovirus infection. These TCRs are of unknown antigen specificity. TCRdb reanalysed the reads using MiXCR and keeps one entry per CDR3 protein. The top ten hold 11% to 15% of the sample, which has about 900,000 distinct CDR3 sequences, 31% seen once. The sequencing here drew on cultured CD8+ T cells from PBMCs, taken from culture after CMV antigen stimulation. All receptors derive from a human donor in good health (CMV status not recorded). Some clones in this sample may be carry-over from other donors' samples.

The chain joins TRBV9 to TRBJ2-2; TRBD1 or TRBD2 may be the D gene (6 bases each). Germline lookup yields CDR1 SGDLS and CDR2 YYNGEE. Trimming removed 0 bases from V and 5 bases from J, with 20 bases in between. This CDR3 region has 18 residues. CDR3 amino acids: CASSVGSGGQGGTGELFF. The CDR3, as DNA: TGTGCCAGCAGCGTAGGTTCCGGGGGCCAAGGGGGGACCGGGGAGCTGTTTTTT. Complete variable domain (other parts from reference TRBV9 and TRBJ2-2): DSGVTQTPKHLITATGQRVTLRCSPRSGDLSVYWYQQSLDQGLQFLIQYYNGEERAKGNILERFSAQQFPDLHSELNLSSLELGDSALYFCASSVGSGGQGGTGELFFGEGSRLTVL.

The chain recombines TRBV20-1 with TRBJ2-7; D is unclear. The germline CDR1 and CDR2 sequences are DFQATT and SNEGSKA (reference sequence). The CDR3 is made up of 11 amino acids. Trimming removed 3 bases from V and 4 bases from J, with 7 bases in between. CDR3 sequence reads: CSARAEYEQYF. Here the CDR3 DNA reads TGCAGTGCTAGGGCTGAATACGAGCAGTACTTC.

This clonotype showed up just a few times. The chain has TRBV12-3 or TRBV12-4 and TRBJ1-1; D is perhaps TRBD1 (5 bases). The CDR3 contains 16 residues. Trimming left V 4 bases short and J 0 bases short, with 15 bases between. CDR3 sequence: CASSSARASVNTEAFF. The CDR3 coding sequence is TGTGCCAGCAGTTCGGCCAGGGCCTCGGTGAACACTGAAGCTTTCTTT.

The table lists this clonotype with many counts. The gene calls are TRBV28 and TRBJ1-1, with D perhaps matching TRBD1 (5 bases). V lost 7 bases to trimming and J lost 6 bases, with 18 bases between them. Germline V gene sequence: CDR1 MDHEN, CDR2 SYDVKM. This CDR3 contains 14 residues. CDR3 region: CASIKGRVRSEAFF. In nucleotides, the CDR3 is TGTGCCAGCATCAAGGGGAGGGTGAGGTCTGAAGCTTTCTTT.

The chain recombines TRBV15 with TRBJ2-3; no definite D call. Germline CDR1 LNHNV, CDR2 YYDKDF (reference sequence). The CDR3 runs to 14 residues. Trimming removed 5 bases from V and 2 bases from J, with 11 bases in between. This chain's CDR3 is CATSEVGFTDTQYF. The DNA of the CDR3 is TGTGCCACCAGCGAAGTGGGCTTCACAGATACGCAGTATTTT.

This clonotype was counted between two and nine times. V gene TRBV20-1 combines with J gene TRBJ1-2; D perhaps matches TRBD1 (6 bases). This CDR3 comprises 14 residues. The V gene's germline CDR1 is DFQATT and CDR2 SNEGSKA (reference sequence). Trimming removed 3 bases at V and 0 bases at J, with 11 bases between. DNA of the CDR3: TGCAGTGCTAGGGGGGCAGAACCTAACTATGGCTACACCTTC. This translates into CSARGAEPNYGYTF.

This clonotype has just a few counts. The chain uses TRBV11-1 and TRBJ2-5; D gene ambiguous. The CDR3 runs to 14 residues. Trimming removed 5 bases at V and 3 bases at J, with 13 bases between. CDR1 SGHAT and CDR2 FQDESV come from the germline V gene (reference sequence). The CDR3, as DNA: TGTGCCAGCAGCCCAAATGGGGTAGAAGAGACCCAGTACTTC. Encoded protein: CASSPNGVEETQYF.

This sequence joins TRBV27 and TRBJ1-5; D is undetermined. The CDR3 consists of 16 residues. Per germline, CDR1 MNHEY and CDR2 SMNVEV (reference sequence). Trimming left V 2 bases short and J 4 bases short, with 15 bases between. CDR3: CASSLTGRAPNQPQHF. In DNA, the CDR3 is TGTGCCAGCAGTTTAACCGGGAGGGCACCGAATCAGCCCCAGCATTTT.

This clonotype has only a few counts. The chain employs TRBV27 and TRBJ2-7; D is unresolved. Germline V gene sequence: CDR1 MNHEY, CDR2 SMNVEV (reference sequence). The CDR3 covers 12 residues. The V end was cut by 3 bases, the J end by 7 bases, with 10 bases between. For the CDR3, the DNA is TGTGCCAGCAGTTTCCCGATGGGTGAGCAGTACTTC. Amino acid sequence: CASSFPMGEQYF.

V usage is TRBV7-9 and J usage is TRBJ2-7, with D possibly matching TRBD2 (6 bases). Trimming took 5 bases from V and 0 from J, leaving 14 bases between them. The CDR3 extends over 15 amino acids. The germline V gene encodes CDR1 SEHNR and CDR2 FQNEAQ (reference sequence). In DNA, the CDR3 is TGTGCCAGCAGCCCTTCCGGGAGATACTCCTACGAGCAGTACTTC. This encodes CASSPSGRYSYEQYF.

This clonotype was recorded many times. This chain uses TRBV5-6 with TRBJ2-1; 9 nucleotides line up with TRBD1. This CDR3 has 15 amino acids. Trimming took 6 bases from V and 8 from J; bases not matched to a gene: 12. Per the germline V gene, CDR1 is SGHDT and CDR2 is YYEEEE. The CDR3 nucleotides read TGTGCCAGCACAGATAGGGGACAGGGCATGGATGAGCAGTTCTTC. This encodes CASTDRGQGMDEQFF.

The chain is built from TRBV7-3 and TRBJ2-4; TRBD1 is a possible D gene (5 bases). The germline V and J ends were trimmed by 0 bases and 6 bases, with 12 bases remaining between them. This CDR3 has 15 amino acids. Per the germline V gene, CDR1 is SGHTA and CDR2 is FQGTGA. This chain's CDR3 is CASSLTAQGVNIQYF. The CDR3 DNA sequence: TGTGCCAGCAGCTTAACGGCTCAAGGGGTAAACATTCAGTACTTC.

This clonotype has just a few counts. This sequence joins TRBV27 and TRBJ2-7; 8 nucleotides match TRBD1. CDR1 and CDR2 (germline): MNHEY, SMNVEV (reference sequence). This CDR3 contains 14 residues. J gave up 4 bases and V 3 bases, and 5 bases lay outside the gene matches. The CDR3 reads CASSLGQESYEQYF. CDR3 DNA sequence: TGTGCCAGCAGTTTGGGACAGGAAAGTTACGAGCAGTACTTC.

In this sample, this clonotype turned up once. The chain is built from TRBV7-9 and TRBJ2-5, with 9 bases lining up with TRBD1. J lost 4 bases, V lost 6 bases, and 6 bases had no gene match. CDR3 length: 14 amino acids. Germline CDR1 reads SEHNR; CDR2 reads FQNEAQ (reference sequence). CDR3 nucleotides: TGTGCCAGCAGTTTACGACAGGGGGTAGAGACCCAGTACTTC. It codes for CASSLRQGVETQYF.

Note on this clonotype: A much larger clone sits a single nucleotide away, making a read error possible. V usage is TRBV7-2 and J usage is TRBJ2-5; D remains ambiguous. The CDR3 has 15 amino acids. Germline values: CDR1 SGHTA, CDR2 FQGNSA. Trimming stripped 0 bases from V and 5 bases from J, with 13 bases between. CDR3 amino acids: CASSLASVIGETQYF. The CDR3 DNA is TGTGCCAGCAGCTTAGCGAGCGTTATAGGGGAGACCCAGTACTTC.

In the case of this clonotype: Just one base apart from a much larger clone, this may be a read error. The rearrangement joins TRBV7-6 to TRBJ2-2; no clear D. Trimming removed 2 bases from V and 10 bases from J, with 11 bases in between. The CDR3 is made up of 13 amino acids. From germline, CDR1 is SGHVS and CDR2 FNYEAQ. In DNA form, the CDR3 reads TGTGCCAGCAGCTTAAGTCCCCCCGAGGAGCTGTTTTTT. Translation: CASSLSPPEELFF.

This clonotype occurred a few times. The J gene is TRBJ2-1, the V gene TRBV15; 8 bases agree with TRBD2. CDR3 length: 17 residues. Trimming took 0 bases from V and 4 from J; bases not matched to a gene: 8. Germline assignment: CDR1 LNHNV and CDR2 YYDKDF (reference sequence). The CDR3 loop is CATSRDRDSGAYNEQFF. CDR3 nucleotides: TGTGCCACCAGCAGAGATCGGGATAGCGGGGCGTACAATGAGCAGTTCTTC. Together with reference TRBV15 and TRBJ2-1, the CDR3 gives the full variable domain: DAMVIQNPRYQVTQFGKPVTLSCSQTLNHNVMYWYQQKSSQAPKLLFHYYDKDFNNEADTPDNFQSRRPNTSFCFLDIRSPGLGDTAMYLCATSRDRDSGAYNEQFFGPGTRLTVL.

A few counts support this clonotype. The chain is built from TRBV7-9 and TRBJ2-7, with a weak D call TRBD1 (5 bases). V lost 6 bases and J 12 bases, leaving 15 bases between the germline ends. CDR3 size: 11 residues. Germline V lookup: CDR1 SEHNR, CDR2 FQNEAQ (reference sequence). CDR3 sequence (DNA): TGTGCCAGCAGGACGACAGAGAGCTCGTACTTC. Encoded protein: CASRTTESSYF.

As DNA, the CDR3 is TGTGCCAGCAGCCAAGATCCCGGACTAGCGGGGGTGCAGATCAATGAGCAGTTCTTC. The encoded protein is CASSQDPGLAGVQINEQFF. The chain combines TRBV3-1 with TRBJ2-1; 13 nucleotides agree with TRBD2. This CDR3 spans 19 amino acids. V shed 0 bases, J shed 6 bases, and the junction held 11 bases outside the gene matches. Looked up from germline, CDR1 is LGHDT and CDR2 is YNNKEL (reference sequence).

This chain uses TRBV7-9 with TRBJ1-2; a possible D gene is TRBD1 (5 bases). The CDR3 consists of 13 residues. Trimming took off 3 bases at V and 5 bases at J, with 10 bases between the two ends. Germline V CDR1 and CDR2: SEHNR, FQNEAQ (reference sequence). The CDR3: CASSFEGQYGYTF. The CDR3 DNA reads as TGTGCCAGCAGCTTTGAGGGGCAGTATGGCTACACCTTC.